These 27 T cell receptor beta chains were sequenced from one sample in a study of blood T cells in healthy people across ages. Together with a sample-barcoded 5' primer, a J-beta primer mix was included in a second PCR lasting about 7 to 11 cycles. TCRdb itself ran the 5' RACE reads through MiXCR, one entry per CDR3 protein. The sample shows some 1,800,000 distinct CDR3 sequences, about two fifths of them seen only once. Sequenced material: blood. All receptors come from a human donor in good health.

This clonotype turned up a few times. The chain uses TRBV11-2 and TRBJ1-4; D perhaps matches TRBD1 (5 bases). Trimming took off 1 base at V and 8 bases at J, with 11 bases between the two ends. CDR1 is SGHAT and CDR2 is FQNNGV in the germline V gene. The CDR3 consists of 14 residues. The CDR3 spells CASSLGREREKLFF. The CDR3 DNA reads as TGTGCCAGCAGCTTAGGCAGGGAGCGGGAAAAACTGTTTTTT.

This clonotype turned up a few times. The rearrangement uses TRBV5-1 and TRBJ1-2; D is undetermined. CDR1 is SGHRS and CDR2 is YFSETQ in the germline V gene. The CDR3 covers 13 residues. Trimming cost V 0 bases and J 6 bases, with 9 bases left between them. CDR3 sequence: CASSLEAADGYTF. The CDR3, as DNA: TGCGCCAGCAGCTTGGAGGCAGCCGATGGCTACACCTTC.

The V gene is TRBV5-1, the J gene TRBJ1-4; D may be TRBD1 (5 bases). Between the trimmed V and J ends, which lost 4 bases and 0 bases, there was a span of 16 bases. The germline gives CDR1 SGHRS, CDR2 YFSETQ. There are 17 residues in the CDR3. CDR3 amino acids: CASSPQPPTATNEKLFF. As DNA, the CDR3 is TGCGCCAGCAGCCCCCAACCCCCGACAGCAACTAATGAAAAACTGTTTTTT.

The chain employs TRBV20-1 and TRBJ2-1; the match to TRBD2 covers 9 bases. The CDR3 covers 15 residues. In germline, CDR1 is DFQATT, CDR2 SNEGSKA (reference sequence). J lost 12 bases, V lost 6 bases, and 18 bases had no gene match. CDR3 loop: CSAVPSALAGRGQFF. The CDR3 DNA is TGCAGTGCGGTGCCTTCGGCACTAGCGGGCCGGGGGCAGTTCTTC.

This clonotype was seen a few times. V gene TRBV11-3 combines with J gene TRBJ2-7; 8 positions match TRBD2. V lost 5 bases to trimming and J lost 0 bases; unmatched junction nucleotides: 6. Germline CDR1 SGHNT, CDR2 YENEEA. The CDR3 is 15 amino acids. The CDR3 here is CASSSSGVYSYEQYF. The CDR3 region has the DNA TGTGCCAGCAGCAGTAGCGGGGTTTACTCCTACGAGCAGTACTTC.

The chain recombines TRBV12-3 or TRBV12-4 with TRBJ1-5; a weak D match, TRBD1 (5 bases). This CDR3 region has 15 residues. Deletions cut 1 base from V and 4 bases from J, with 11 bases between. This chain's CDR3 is CASSLGQSWNQPQHF. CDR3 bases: TGTGCCAGCAGTTTAGGACAGTCATGGAATCAGCCCCAGCATTTT.

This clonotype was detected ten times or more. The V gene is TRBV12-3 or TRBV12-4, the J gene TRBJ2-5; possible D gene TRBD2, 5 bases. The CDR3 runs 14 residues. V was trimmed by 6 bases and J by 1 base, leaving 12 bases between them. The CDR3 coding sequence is TGTGCCAGCAGCCTCAGCGGCTCCCAAGAGACCCAGTACTTC. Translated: CASSLSGSQETQYF.

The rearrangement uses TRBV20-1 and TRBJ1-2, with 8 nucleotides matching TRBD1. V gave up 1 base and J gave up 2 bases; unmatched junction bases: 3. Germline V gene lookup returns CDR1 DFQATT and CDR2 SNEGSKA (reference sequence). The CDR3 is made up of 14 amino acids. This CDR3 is CSARVRTGNYGYTF. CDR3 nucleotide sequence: TGCAGTGCTAGAGTTCGGACAGGGAACTATGGCTACACCTTC.

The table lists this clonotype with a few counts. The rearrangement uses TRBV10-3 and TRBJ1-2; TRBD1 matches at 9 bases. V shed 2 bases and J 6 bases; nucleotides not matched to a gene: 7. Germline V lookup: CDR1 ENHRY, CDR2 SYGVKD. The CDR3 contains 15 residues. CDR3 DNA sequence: TGTGCCATCAGTGAGCCGGACAGGGGTGGGGATGGCTACACCTTC. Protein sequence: CAISEPDRGGDGYTF.

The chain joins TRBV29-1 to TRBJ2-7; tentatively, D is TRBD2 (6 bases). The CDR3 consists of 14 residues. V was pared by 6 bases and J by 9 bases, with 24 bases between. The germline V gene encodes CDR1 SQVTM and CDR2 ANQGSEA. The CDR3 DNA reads TGCAGCGTGGAGGGAACGGACCGACCCTCGGGGCAGTACTTC. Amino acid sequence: CSVEGTDRPSGQYF.

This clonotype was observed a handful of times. The CDR3 protein is CASSITPGQPNSPLHF. The CDR3 DNA reads as TGCGCCAGTTCCATAACACCGGGACAGCCTAATTCACCCCTCCACTTT. The chain has TRBV5-1 and TRBJ1-6; 7 positions match TRBD1. The CDR3 has 16 amino acids. J lost 6 bases, V lost 8 bases, and 14 bases had no gene match. Germline V lookup: CDR1 SGHRS, CDR2 YFSETQ. Drawing the rest from reference TRBV5-1 and TRBJ1-6, the complete variable domain is KAGVTQTPRYLIKTRGQQVTLSCSPISGHRSVSWYQQTPGQGLQFLFEYFSETQRNKGNFPGRFSGRQFSNSRSEMNVSTLELGDSALYLCASSITPGQPNSPLHFGNGTRLTVT.

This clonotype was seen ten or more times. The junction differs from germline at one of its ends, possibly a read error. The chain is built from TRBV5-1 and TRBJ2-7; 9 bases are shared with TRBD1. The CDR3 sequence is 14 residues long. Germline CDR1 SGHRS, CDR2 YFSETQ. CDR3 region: CASSTGTGSYEQYF. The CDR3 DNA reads TGTGCCAGCAGCACCGGGACAGGGAGCTACGAGCAGTACTTC.

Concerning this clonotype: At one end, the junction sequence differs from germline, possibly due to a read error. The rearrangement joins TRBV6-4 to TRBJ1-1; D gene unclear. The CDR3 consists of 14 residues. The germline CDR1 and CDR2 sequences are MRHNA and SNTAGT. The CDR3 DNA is TGTGCCAGCAGGGACTCGGTAGAGAACACTGAAGCTTTCTTT. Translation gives CASRDSVENTEAFF.

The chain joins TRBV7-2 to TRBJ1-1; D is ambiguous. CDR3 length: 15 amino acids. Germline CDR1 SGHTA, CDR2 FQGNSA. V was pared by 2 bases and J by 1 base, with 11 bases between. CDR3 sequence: CASSLLLAPNTEAFF. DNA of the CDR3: TGTGCCAGCAGCTTACTTCTAGCGCCGAACACTGAAGCTTTCTTT.

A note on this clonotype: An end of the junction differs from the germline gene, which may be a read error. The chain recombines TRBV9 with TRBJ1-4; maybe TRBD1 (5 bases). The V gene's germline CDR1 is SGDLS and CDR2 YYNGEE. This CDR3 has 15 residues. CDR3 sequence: CAGSRGWGTNEKLFF. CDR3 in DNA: TGTGCCGGCAGCCGCGGTTGGGGGACTAATGAAAAACTGTTTTTT.

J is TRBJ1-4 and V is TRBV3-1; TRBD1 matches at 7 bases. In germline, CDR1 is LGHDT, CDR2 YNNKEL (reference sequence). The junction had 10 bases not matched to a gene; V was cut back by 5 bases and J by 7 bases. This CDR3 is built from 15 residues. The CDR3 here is CASSLPLGTAEKLFF. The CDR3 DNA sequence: TGTGCCAGCAGCTTACCCTTAGGGACAGCTGAAAAACTGTTTTTT.

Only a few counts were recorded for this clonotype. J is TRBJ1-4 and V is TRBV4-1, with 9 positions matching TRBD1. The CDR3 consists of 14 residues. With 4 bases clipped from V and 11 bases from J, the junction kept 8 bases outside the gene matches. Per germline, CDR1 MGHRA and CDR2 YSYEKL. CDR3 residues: CASSPPGTGRKLFF. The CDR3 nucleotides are TGCGCCAGCAGCCCGCCCGGGACAGGGCGGAAACTGTTTTTT.

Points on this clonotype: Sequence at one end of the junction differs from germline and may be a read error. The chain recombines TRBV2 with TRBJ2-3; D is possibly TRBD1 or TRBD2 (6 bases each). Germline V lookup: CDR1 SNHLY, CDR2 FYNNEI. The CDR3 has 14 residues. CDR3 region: CASSVGARGDTLYF. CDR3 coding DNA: TGTGCCAGCAGTGTTGGGGCAAGGGGGGATACGCTGTATTTT.

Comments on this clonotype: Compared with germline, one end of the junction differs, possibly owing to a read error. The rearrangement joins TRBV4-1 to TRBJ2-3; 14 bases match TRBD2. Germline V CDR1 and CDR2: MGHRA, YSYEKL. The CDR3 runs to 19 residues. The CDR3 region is CASSQGTSGGDYSTDAQYF. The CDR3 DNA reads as TGCGCCAGCAGCCAGGGGACTAGCGGGGGAGACTATAGCACAGATGCGCAGTATTTT.

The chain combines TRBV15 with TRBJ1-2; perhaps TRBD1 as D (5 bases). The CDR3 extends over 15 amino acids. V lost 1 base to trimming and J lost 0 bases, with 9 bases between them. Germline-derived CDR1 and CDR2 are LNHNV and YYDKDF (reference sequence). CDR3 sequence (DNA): TGTGCCACCAGCAGAGTGACGGGACCTAACTATGGCTACACCTTC. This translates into CATSRVTGPNYGYTF. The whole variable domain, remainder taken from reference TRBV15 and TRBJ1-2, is DAMVIQNPRYQVTQFGKPVTLSCSQTLNHNVMYWYQQKSSQAPKLLFHYYDKDFNNEADTPDNFQSRRPNTSFCFLDIRSPGLGDTAMYLCATSRVTGPNYGYTFGSGTRLTVV.

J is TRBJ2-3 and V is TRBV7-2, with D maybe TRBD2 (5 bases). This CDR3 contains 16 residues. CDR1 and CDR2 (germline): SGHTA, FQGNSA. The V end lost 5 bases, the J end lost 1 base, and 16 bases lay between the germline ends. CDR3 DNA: TGTGCCAGCAGCATGCGGGTGCGGCTACGCACAGATACGCAGTATTTT. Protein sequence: CASSMRVRLRTDTQYF.

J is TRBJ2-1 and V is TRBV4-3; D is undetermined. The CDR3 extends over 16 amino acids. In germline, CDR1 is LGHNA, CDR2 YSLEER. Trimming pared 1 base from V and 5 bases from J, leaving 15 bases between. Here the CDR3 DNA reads TGCGCCAGCAGCCAAGTTGATTCGCTAGACGACAATGAGCAGTTCTTC. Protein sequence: CASSQVDSLDDNEQFF.

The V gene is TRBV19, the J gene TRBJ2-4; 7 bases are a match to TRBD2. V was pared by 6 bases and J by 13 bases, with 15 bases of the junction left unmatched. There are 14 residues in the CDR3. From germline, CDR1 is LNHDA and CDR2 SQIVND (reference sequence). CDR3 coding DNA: TGTGCCAGTAGGGACCGGGACTACTCTTCTAAACAGTACTTC. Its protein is CASRDRDYSSKQYF.

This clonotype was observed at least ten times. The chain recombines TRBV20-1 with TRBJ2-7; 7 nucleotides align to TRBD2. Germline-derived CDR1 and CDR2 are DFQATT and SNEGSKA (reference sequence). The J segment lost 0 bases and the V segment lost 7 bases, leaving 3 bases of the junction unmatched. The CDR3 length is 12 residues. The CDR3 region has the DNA TGCAGTGGGCTAGCGGACTCCTACGAGCAGTACTTC. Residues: CSGLADSYEQYF.

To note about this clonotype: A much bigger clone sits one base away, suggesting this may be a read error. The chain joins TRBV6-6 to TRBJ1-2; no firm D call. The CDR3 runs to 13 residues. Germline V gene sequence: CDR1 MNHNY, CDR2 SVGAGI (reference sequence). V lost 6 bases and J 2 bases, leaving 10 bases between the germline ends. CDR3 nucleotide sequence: TGTGCCAGCAGCCCCATAGGGAACTATGGCTACACCTTC. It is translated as CASSPIGNYGYTF.

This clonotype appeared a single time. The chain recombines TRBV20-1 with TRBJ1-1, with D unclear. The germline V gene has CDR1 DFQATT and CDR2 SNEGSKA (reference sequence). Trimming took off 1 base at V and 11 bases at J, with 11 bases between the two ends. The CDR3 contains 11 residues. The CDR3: CSARAPVLAFF. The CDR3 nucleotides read TGCAGTGCTAGAGCCCCCGTATTGGCTTTCTTT.

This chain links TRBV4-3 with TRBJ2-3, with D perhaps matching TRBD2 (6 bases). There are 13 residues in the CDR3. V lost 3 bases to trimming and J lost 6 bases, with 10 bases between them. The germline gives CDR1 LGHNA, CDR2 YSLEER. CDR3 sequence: CASSQKEGDTQYF. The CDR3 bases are TGCGCCAGCAGCCAGAAGGAGGGGGATACGCAGTATTTT.